This TCR beta chain originates from a study of naive and memory T cell subsets (dated by TCRdb to between 2016 and 2019). With regard to the full study: The figure summarizing these samples reported ten or so blood donors, 7 tuberculin skin test biopsies and 3 saline control biopsies. As previously described, skin biopsies were taken from tuberculin skin test sites or from saline-injected control sites and processed for RNA extraction. PCR2 was typically performed as a SYBR Green qPCR that was stopped at a set threshold, although end-point PCR (approximately 6 cycles) could be used instead for low-input samples.

This clonotype was observed at least ten times. Its specific antigen is unknown. No base quality information exists; no much larger clone differs at one position. Taken from cysteine to phenylalanine, the CDR3 has 13 residues. Just CDR3 DNA is preserved here, 39 bases in frame from base 1. Trimming at the junction amounts to 3 bases on V and 2 bases on J, and the germline ends lie 10 bases apart. The germline V gene supplies CDR1 SQVTM and CDR2 ANQGSEA. This specimen's treatment or condition label, per the study, means: skin biopsy from PPD injection site in Mantoux-positive individual. The study reported a robust and sensitive protocol to amplify, sequence and analyze TCRs, based on 3' ligation of a UMI-containing oligonucleotide to TCR cDNA. Tuberculin skin test biopsies came from sites injected with PPD in individuals with a positive Mantoux test. Before reverse transcription, total RNA that had not been cell sorted was treated with RQ1 DNase, with a target input of 1 to 1000 ng. Libraries were prepared from skin biopsies and whole blood to test how robust the pipeline was in samples where T cells are a minority population.

Library generation was performed with UMI-ligation and nested PCR. The ligated cDNA was amplified in four rounds of PCR with nested alpha and beta constant region primers together with the SP2 primer. For the blood and skin samples, TCR RNA was reverse transcribed with SuperScript IV using primers for the alpha and beta constant regions. T4 RNA ligase 1 was used to ligate an oligonucleotide containing the Illumina SP2 primer and a UMI to the 3' end of the cDNA. To prevent hairpin formation, the 12-nucleotide UMI was made up of two random hexamers with an eight-base spacer between them. From the second PCR onward, TCR alpha and beta chain libraries were processed separately, and dual indexing was applied for multiplexing. After pooling, the indexed libraries were analyzed by capillary electrophoresis and sequenced on either an Illumina MiSeq or NextSeq. PhiX DNA at 5-7% was spiked into libraries to increase base diversity and improve cluster recognition. On the authors' methods: Demultiplexor pulled UMIs out of read 2, joined the UMIs with the TCR sequence from read 1, and separated reads according to sample indices. V and J genes and V-J junctions were identified by Decombinator, which gave every TCR a five-part identifier that included V and J deletions. Collapsinator used UMIs to correct sequencing errors and PCR amplification heterogeneity, producing a UMI-based abundance for each TCR. CDR3Translator converted identifiers to nucleotide sequence, translated to amino acids, and extracted CDR3 regions using terminal motifs. Error-corrected counts of alpha and beta TCRs from blood and skin were compared after being normalized to the amount of input RNA. The raw public data were reprocessed by TCRdb itself: fastp quality trimming at Q25, MiXCR clonotype calling, in-frame beta chains only. For every CDR3 protein sequence, its rows merge into one entry that carries the most common genes and DNA. In this record, the V and J calls reflect TCRdb's handling and not the investigators' own analysis. This sample holds fewer than 35,000 distinct CDR3 sequences; roughly 7.3% were observed only once. The top ten hold over 3% of the sample.

Study-wide findings and limitations: The paper did not give details of skin biopsy collection and RNA processing, instead referencing earlier studies for those details. Both types of skin biopsy reportedly yielded TCR sequences, though far more TCRs came from tuberculin skin test sites. The larger number of TCRs at tuberculin skin test sites was interpreted as T cell infiltration of a delayed type IV hypersensitivity reaction. The RNA-based method was acknowledged as potentially sensitive to TCR transcript changes with T cell activation and differentiation.

The sequences come from skin, collected from a tuberculin skin test site. The receptor comes from an adult in good health. The V and J genes are TRBV29-1 and TRBJ1-2; the D gene is possibly TRBD1, with 5 bases matching. The DNA sequence reads TGCAGCGTTGATAAGGGGCGAAACTATGGCTACACCTTC. The translation is CSVDKGRNYGYTF.